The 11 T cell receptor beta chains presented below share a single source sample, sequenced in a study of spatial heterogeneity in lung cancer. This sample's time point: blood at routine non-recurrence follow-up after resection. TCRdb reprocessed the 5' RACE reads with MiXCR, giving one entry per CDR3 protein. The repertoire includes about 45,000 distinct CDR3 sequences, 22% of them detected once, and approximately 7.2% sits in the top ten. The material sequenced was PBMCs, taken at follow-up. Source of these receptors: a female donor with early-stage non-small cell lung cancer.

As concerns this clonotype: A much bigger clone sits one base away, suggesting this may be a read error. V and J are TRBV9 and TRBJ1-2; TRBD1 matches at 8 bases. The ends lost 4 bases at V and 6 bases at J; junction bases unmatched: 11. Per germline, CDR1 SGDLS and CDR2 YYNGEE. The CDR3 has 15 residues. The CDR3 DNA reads TGTGCCAGCAGCTCTAGCAGGGGGCGCGGCCATGGCTACACCTTC. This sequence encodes CASSSSRGRGHGYTF.

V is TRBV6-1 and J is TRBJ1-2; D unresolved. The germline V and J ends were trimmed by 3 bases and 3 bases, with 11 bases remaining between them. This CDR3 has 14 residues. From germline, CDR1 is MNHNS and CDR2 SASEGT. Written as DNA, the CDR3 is TGTGCCAGCAGTGAGAGTTGGGGTGACTATGGCTACACCTTC. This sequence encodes CASSESWGDYGYTF.

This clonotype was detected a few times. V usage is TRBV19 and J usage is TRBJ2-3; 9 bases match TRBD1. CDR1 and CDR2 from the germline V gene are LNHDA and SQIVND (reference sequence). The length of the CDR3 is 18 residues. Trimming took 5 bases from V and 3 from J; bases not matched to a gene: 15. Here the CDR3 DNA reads TGTGCCAGTAGTCGTCTACCCGGGACAGGGATGGGGACAGATACGCAGTATTTT. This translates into CASSRLPGTGMGTDTQYF.

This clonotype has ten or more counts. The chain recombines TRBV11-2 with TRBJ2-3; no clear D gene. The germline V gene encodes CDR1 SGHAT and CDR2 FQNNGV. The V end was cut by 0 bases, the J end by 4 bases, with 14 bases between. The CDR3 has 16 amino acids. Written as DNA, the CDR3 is TGTGCCAGCAGCTTAGATGGCGCCAGCGAGGCAGATACGCAGTATTTT. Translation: CASSLDGASEADTQYF.

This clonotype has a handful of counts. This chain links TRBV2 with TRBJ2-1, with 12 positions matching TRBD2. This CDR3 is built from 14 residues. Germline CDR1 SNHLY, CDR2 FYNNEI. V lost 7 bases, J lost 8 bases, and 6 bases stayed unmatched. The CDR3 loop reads CASNRLAGDYEQFF. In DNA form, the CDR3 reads TGTGCCAGCAACCGACTAGCGGGGGACTATGAGCAGTTCTTC.

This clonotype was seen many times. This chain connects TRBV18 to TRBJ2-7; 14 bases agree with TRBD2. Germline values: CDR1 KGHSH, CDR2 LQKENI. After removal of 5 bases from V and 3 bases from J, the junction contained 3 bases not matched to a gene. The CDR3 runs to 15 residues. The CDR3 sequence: CASSTGTSGSYEQYV. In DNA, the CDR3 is TGTGCCAGCTCAACCGGGACTAGCGGGAGCTACGAGCAGTACGTC.

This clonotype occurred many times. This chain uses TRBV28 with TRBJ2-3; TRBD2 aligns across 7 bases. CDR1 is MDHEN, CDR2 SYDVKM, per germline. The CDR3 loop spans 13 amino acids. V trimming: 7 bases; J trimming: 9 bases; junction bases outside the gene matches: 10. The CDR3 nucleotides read TGTGCCAGCAAGCGGGGCAGGACCGGGACGCAGTATTTT. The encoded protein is CASKRGRTGTQYF.

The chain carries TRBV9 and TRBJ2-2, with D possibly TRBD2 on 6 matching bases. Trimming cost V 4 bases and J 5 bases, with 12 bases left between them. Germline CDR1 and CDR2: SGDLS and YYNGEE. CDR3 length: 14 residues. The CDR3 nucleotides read TGTGCCAGCAGCCCCTCGGGAGCTACCGGGGAGCTGTTTTTT. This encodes CASSPSGATGELFF.

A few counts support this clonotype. The CDR3 protein is CASSIQGAGLPQYF. CDR3 nucleotide sequence: TGCGCCAGCAGCATACAGGGCGCGGGATTGCCCCAGTACTTC. The chain has TRBV5-1 and TRBJ2-5; either TRBD1 or TRBD2 may fit D (6 bases each). The CDR3 has 14 residues. V was shortened by 4 bases and J by 9 bases, with 19 bases between the two germline ends. CDR1 SGHRS and CDR2 YFSETQ come from the germline V gene.

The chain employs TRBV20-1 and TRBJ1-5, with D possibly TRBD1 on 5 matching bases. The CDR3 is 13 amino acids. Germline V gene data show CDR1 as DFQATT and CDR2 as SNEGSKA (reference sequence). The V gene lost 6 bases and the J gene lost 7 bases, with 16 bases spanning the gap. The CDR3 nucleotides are TGCAGTGCCCAGTTGAGGGGTGACCAGCCCCAGCATTTT. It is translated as CSAQLRGDQPQHF.

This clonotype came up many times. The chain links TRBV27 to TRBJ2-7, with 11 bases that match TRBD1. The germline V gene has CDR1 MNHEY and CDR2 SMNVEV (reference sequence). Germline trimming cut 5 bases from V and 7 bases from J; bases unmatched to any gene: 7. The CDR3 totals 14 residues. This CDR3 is CASSPRTGGTEQYF. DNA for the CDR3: TGTGCCAGCAGTCCCCGGACAGGGGGCACGGAGCAGTACTTC.